The following is a TCR beta chain sequence with its context. The antigen is unknown. V gave up 7 bases and J gave up 6 bases; unmatched junction bases: 8. The CDR3 contains 12 residues. CDR1 is GTSNPN, CDR2 SVGIG, per germline (reference sequence). This sample is part of a study of identifying expanded T cells in peripheral blood. Assay used: immunoSEQ multiplex PCR; TCRdb lists only in-frame clones, some missing. The sample has tens of thousands of clones; about 80% are singletons. Study-wide results and caveats: Variance in clone template counts between approximately two-week samples significantly increased with total template count across all healthy donors. Over about two and four weeks, about 17 and 20 clones changed, versus around 1.3 between replicates.

Collection occurred without any documented infections or immune events in donors. The sequence derives from a person aged 18 to 75 in good health. Sequenced sample: blood. The gene calls are TRBV30 and TRBJ1-2; 7 nucleotides agree with TRBD1. The CDR3: CAFSRDSHGYTF. DNA for the CDR3: TGTGCCTTCTCCCGGGACAGCCATGGCTACACCTTC. The complete variable domain, with remaining parts taken from reference TRBV30 and TRBJ1-2, reads SQTIHQWPATLVQPVGSPLSLECTVEGTSNPNLYWYRQAAGRGLQLLFYSVGIGQISSEVPQNLSASRPQDRQFILSSKKLLLSDSGFYLCAFSRDSHGYTFGSGTRLTVV.